The entry below gives a single T cell receptor (beta chain) sequence along with its context. Its antigen is unknown. A junction boundary mismatches the germline segment, possibly from a read error. This CDR3 is built from 17 residues. Germline-derived CDR1 and CDR2 are SEHNR and FQNEAQ (reference sequence). Time point indicated: before preoperative PTX-NDP chemotherapy. From the PCR reads, TCRdb called clonotypes with MiXCR, one entry per CDR3 protein. The sample includes fewer than 40,000 distinct CDR3 sequences, under 55% of them seen just once. This specimen belongs to a study of esophageal squamous cell carcinoma under preoperative chemotherapy. For the study at large: Both tumor-infiltrating lymphocytes and peripheral blood T cells had their TCR repertoires profiled.

Study observations and caveats: Clonal contraction, more than amplification, hit abundant clones after paclitaxel-nedaplatin.

The J gene is TRBJ2-7, the V gene TRBV7-9; no definite D call. The origin of this receptor is a human donor with esophageal squamous cell carcinoma. The donor label of this sample is uncertain. This specimen was taken from a patient given preoperative chemotherapy. CDR3 amino acids: CASSARSSLSGSYVQYF. The CDR3 region has the DNA TGTGCCAGCAGCGCGCGGAGTTCCCTTTCGGGCTCCTACGTGCAGTATTTC.